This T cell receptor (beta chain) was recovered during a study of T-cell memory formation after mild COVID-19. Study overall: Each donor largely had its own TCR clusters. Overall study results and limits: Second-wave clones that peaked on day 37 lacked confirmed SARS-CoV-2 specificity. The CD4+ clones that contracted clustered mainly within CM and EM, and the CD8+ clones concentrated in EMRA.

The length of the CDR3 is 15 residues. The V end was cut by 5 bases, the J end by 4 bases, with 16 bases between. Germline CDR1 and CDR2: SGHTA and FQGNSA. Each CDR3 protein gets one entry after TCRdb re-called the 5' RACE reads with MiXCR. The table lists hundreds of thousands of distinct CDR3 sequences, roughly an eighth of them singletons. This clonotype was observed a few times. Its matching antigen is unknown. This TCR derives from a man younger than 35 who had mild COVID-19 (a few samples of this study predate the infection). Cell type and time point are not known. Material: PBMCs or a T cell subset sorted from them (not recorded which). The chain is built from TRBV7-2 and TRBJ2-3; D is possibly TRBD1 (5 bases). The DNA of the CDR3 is TGTGCCAGCAGCCCAAGCCAGGGTGCCGCAGATACGCAGTATTTT. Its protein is CASSPSQGAADTQYF.